This T cell receptor beta chain was captured by sequencing in a study of T-cell memory formation after mild COVID-19. From the 5' RACE reads, TCRdb called clonotypes with MiXCR, one entry per CDR3 protein. The table lists about 340,000 distinct CDR3 sequences, approximately 14% of them singletons. V lost 6 bases, J lost 2 bases, and 15 bases lay in between. The CDR3 length is 15 residues. The germline V gene has CDR1 MNHEY and CDR2 SVGEGT. This TCR was sampled from a man between 18 and 35 years old who had mild COVID-19 (a few samples of this study predate the infection). Cell type and time point are not known. The sequenced material came from PBMCs or a T cell subset sorted from them (not recorded which). The chain joins TRBV6-2 or TRBV6-3 to TRBJ2-3; D is perhaps TRBD2 (6 bases). CDR3 in amino acids: CASRHLSGYTDTQYF. Here the CDR3 DNA reads TGTGCCAGCAGACACCTTAGCGGTTACACAGATACGCAGTATTTT.